Below are 17 T cell receptor beta chains sequenced from a single sample in a study of CXCR3-negative and CXCR3-positive naive CD8 T cells. Carrying UMI labels, the TRB cDNA libraries were prepared through 5' RACE. TCRdb re-called the 5' RACE reads and catalogs CDR3 proteins one per entry, DNA excluded. Its clone listing holds about 4,700 distinct CDR3 sequences. Antigen specificity for these receptors is unknown. Regarding the study as a whole: The study found more hydrophobic TRB CDR3s in CXCR3-positive naive cells than in CXCR3-negative naive cells.

Sequenced sample: naive CXCR3+ CD8+ T cells from blood. Documented subset: CD45RO-CCR7+CD27+CD95- naive CD8+ T cells expressing CXCR3 (TNR3+). These receptor sequences come from a human donor in good health. Some clones in this sample may be carry-over from other donors' samples.

This chain links TRBV5-1 with TRBJ2-7. The CDR3 extends over 14 amino acids. The germline gives CDR1 SGHRS, CDR2 YFSETQ. The CDR3 sequence: CASSLGRSSYEQYF. Supplemented by reference TRBV5-1 and TRBJ2-7, the full variable domain reads KAGVTQTPRYLIKTRGQQVTLSCSPISGHRSVSWYQQTPGQGLQFLFEYFSETQRNKGNFPGRFSGRQFSNSRSEMNVSTLELGDSALYLCASSLGRSSYEQYFGPGTRLTVT.

J is TRBJ2-2 and V is TRBV20-1. The CDR3 extends over 14 amino acids. Germline CDR1 reads DFQATT; CDR2 reads SNEGSKA (reference sequence). CDR3 amino acids: CSARGSPDTGELFF.

This clonotype is classed as medium-sized by frequency. The chain employs TRBV5-1 and TRBJ2-7; TCRdb names TRBD1, which stays unverified in the absence of DNA. The CDR3 is made up of 15 amino acids. From germline, CDR1 is SGHRS and CDR2 YFSETQ. The CDR3 reads CASSLDSPDAYEQYF.

This chain uses TRBV28 with TRBJ2-1; without DNA, the TCRdb call of TRBD2 cannot be checked. The CDR3 length is 14 residues. In germline, CDR1 is MDHEN, CDR2 SYDVKM. CDR3 region: CASSLLAGVYEQFF.

By frequency, this clonotype is medium-sized. CDR3 in amino acids: CASSLVGGRATETQYF. The genes are TRBV7-9 and TRBJ2-5; lacking DNA, the TRBD2 call made by TCRdb goes unchecked. Germline assignment: CDR1 SEHNR and CDR2 FQNEAQ (reference sequence). The length of the CDR3 is 16 residues.

Judged by frequency, this clonotype is medium-sized. The chain combines TRBV4-3 with TRBJ1-2; TCRdb selects TRBD1, and the lack of DNA leaves this call unchecked. The germline V gene has CDR1 LGHNA and CDR2 YSLEER. The CDR3 runs to 15 residues. The chain's CDR3 is CASSQEGDGAYGYTF.

This sequence joins TRBV9 and TRBJ2-7; TCRdb reports TRBD1, a call that lacks DNA to check it against. The CDR3 loop spans 16 amino acids. Germline V lookup: CDR1 SGDLS, CDR2 YYNGEE. The CDR3 reads CASSANPGQGPYEQYF.

This clonotype is identified as medium-sized from frequency. The chain combines TRBV7-9 with TRBJ1-2; there is no DNA to check the TCRdb D call of TRBD1. CDR3 length equals 14 residues. Germline V gives CDR1 SEHNR, CDR2 FQNEAQ (reference sequence). The CDR3 loop reads CASSRLRDASGYTF.

CDR3 loop: CASSYTQREWTDTQYF. V and J are TRBV6-2 or TRBV6-3 and TRBJ2-3; the TRBD2 assignment by TCRdb is unverifiable without DNA. The CDR3 spans 16 residues. Per germline, CDR1 MNHEY and CDR2 SVGEGT.

This chain joins TRBV29-1 and TRBJ2-5. Looked up from germline, CDR1 is SQVTM and CDR2 is ANQGSEA. There are 13 residues in the CDR3. CDR3 protein: CSVEEEQEETQYF. Full variable domain (remainder filled in from reference TRBV29-1 and TRBJ2-5): SAVISQKPSRDICQRGTSLTIQCQVDSQVTMMFWYRQQPGQSLTLIATANQGSEATYESGFVIDKFPISRPNLTFSTLTVSNMSPEDSSIYLCSVEEEQEETQYFGPGTRLLVL.

The chain employs TRBV5-1 and TRBJ2-1; checking the TCRdb D call of TRBD1 is not possible without DNA. CDR1 SGHRS and CDR2 YFSETQ come from the germline V gene. The CDR3 runs to 15 residues. The CDR3 is CASSRWGASYNEQFF.

V gene TRBV3-1 combines with J gene TRBJ2-1; TCRdb reports TRBD1, a call that lacks DNA to check it against. Looked up from germline, CDR1 is LGHDT and CDR2 is YNNKEL (reference sequence). CDR3 length equals 15 residues. CDR3 sequence reads: CASSLAGTGYNEQFF.

The gene calls are TRBV6-4 and TRBJ1-1. The germline CDR1 and CDR2 sequences are MRHNA and SNTAGT. The CDR3 spans 13 residues. CDR3 amino acids: CASRGLMNTEAFF.

This clonotype registers medium-sized by frequency. The chain has TRBV29-1 and TRBJ2-1. Germline CDR1 SQVTM, CDR2 ANQGSEA. This CDR3 has 16 amino acids. The CDR3 is CSVAVGTGDPYNEQFF.

CDR3 region: CASSYWDPAYQETQYF. The chain employs TRBV6-6 and TRBJ2-5; TCRdb designates TRBD1, a call that cannot be tested without DNA. Germline-derived CDR1 and CDR2 are MNHNY and SVGAGI (reference sequence). The CDR3 runs 16 residues.

Frequency places this clonotype as medium-sized. The chain uses TRBV29-1 and TRBJ1-3; TCRdb's D call of TRBD1 is untestable without DNA. Germline V CDR1 and CDR2: SQVTM, ANQGSEA. The CDR3 has 14 residues. Here the CDR3 reads CSVEAQGPGNTIYF.

This clonotype registers medium-sized by frequency. The chain is built from TRBV10-3 and TRBJ2-1; with no DNA, the TCRdb D assignment of TRBD2 cannot be verified. Germline CDR1 reads ENHRY; CDR2 reads SYGVKD. The CDR3 has 15 amino acids. The CDR3 loop reads CAISQREGLYNEQFF.